One sample yielded the 6 T cell receptor beta chains listed below, sequenced in a study of blood T cell repertoires in COVID-19. The method was immunoSEQ multiplex PCR; TCRdb's version includes in-frame clones alone and lacks a portion of them. The sample records some 200,000 clones, 82% being singletons. Sequenced material: PBMCs or T cells enriched from blood (not recorded which). These receptors were obtained from a woman in her fifties or sixties with acute COVID-19.

The genes are TRBV30 and TRBJ2-7; TRBD1 matches at 9 bases. V gave up 3 bases and J gave up 6 bases; unmatched junction bases: 9. Germline V gene sequence: CDR1 GTSNPN, CDR2 SVGIG (reference sequence). CDR3 length equals 14 residues. CDR3 amino acids: CAWRAGTGSGEQYF. The CDR3 region has the DNA TGTGCCTGGAGAGCCGGGACAGGGAGTGGCGAGCAGTACTTC.

The rearrangement links TRBV6-1 to TRBJ2-5; weak D call: TRBD1 (6 bases). The CDR3 totals 15 residues. The V end was cut by 2 bases, the J end by 7 bases, with 17 bases between. The V gene's germline CDR1 is MNHNS and CDR2 SASEGT. CDR3 sequence (DNA): TGTGCCAGCAGTGAACCAGGGGCAGGGAGTTTGACCCAGTACTTC. Amino acids: CASSEPGAGSLTQYF.

The chain combines TRBV24-1 with TRBJ2-1, with 9 nucleotides matching TRBD2. Germline CDR1 is KGHDR and CDR2 is SFDVKD. The length of the CDR3 is 16 residues. V dropped 2 bases and J dropped 7; count of bases not matched to a gene: 8. In nucleotides, the CDR3 is TGTGCCACCAGTGATTCTGGAGTAGCGGGAGTTAATGAGCAGTTCTTC. Protein: CATSDSGVAGVNEQFF.

This clone was detected once. This chain uses TRBV19 with TRBJ2-7; D not certain. The length of the CDR3 is 13 residues. The germline CDR1 and CDR2 sequences are LNHDA and SQIVND (reference sequence). V was cut by 7 bases and J by 4 bases, with 14 bases left in between. The CDR3 DNA reads TGTGCCAGTACCATGCCCGGTGGTTACGAGCAGTACTTC. Translated, it gives CASTMPGGYEQYF.

This sequence joins TRBV12-3 or TRBV12-4 and TRBJ1-6; the D gene is possibly TRBD1 (5 bases). This CDR3 has 13 residues. Trimming removed 7 bases from V and 14 bases from J, with 18 bases in between. The CDR3 DNA is TGTGCCAGCACCAGGGCCCTGAAGTCGTCCCTCCACTTT. Amino acids: CASTRALKSSLHF.

The chain is built from TRBV19 and TRBJ2-7, with TRBD1 identical over 9 bases. Germline V gene lookup returns CDR1 LNHDA and CDR2 SQIVND (reference sequence). J gave up 0 bases and V 7 bases, and 16 bases lay outside the gene matches. This CDR3 region has 18 residues. CDR3 protein: CASNPEDERDRVSYEQYF. Here the CDR3 DNA reads TGTGCCAGTAATCCGGAGGACGAAAGGGACAGGGTCTCCTACGAGCAGTACTTC.